This TCR beta chain was recovered during a study of immune evolution from preneoplasia to lung adenocarcinoma. Study information: HLA loss of heterozygosity: over 5.5% AIS, about 15% MIA, 30% to 35% ADC, none AAH.

Germline V CDR1 and CDR2: SGHNT, YYREEE (reference sequence). CDR3 length: 15 amino acids. Between the trimmed V and J ends, which lost 5 bases and 4 bases, there was a span of 17 bases. TCRdb keeps only in-frame clones here, not all; method: immunoSEQ multiplex PCR. The table records 16,000 or so clones, about 88% of them present only once. Study conclusions and caveats: Top clone frequencies peaked in normal lung, apparently declining through invasive adenocarcinoma.

About this clone: The antigen remains undetermined.

The TCR originated in a person aged 70 to 85 with invasive lung adenocarcinoma. The specimen was FFPE invasive lung adenocarcinoma tissue. The V gene is TRBV5-4, the J gene TRBJ2-3; TRBD2 is a possible D gene (6 bases). The CDR3 DNA reads TGTGCCAGCAGGCCGGCGGGGATTACTCCAGATACGCAGTATTTT. This translates into CASRPAGITPDTQYF.